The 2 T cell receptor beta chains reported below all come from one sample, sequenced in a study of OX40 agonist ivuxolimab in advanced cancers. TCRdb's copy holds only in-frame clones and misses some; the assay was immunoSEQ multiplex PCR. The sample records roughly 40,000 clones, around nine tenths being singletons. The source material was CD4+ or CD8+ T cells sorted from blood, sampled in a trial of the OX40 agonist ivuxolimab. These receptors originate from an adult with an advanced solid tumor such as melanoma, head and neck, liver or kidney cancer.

Here the CDR3 reads CASSRGNSYEQYF. Here the CDR3 DNA reads TGTGCCAGCAGCCGGGGGAACTCCTACGAGCAGTACTTC. The J gene is TRBJ2-7, the V gene TRBV14; D may be TRBD1 or TRBD2 (5 bases each). The CDR3 sequence is 13 residues long. V lost 4 bases to trimming and J lost 0 bases, with 7 bases between them. The germline V gene encodes CDR1 SGHDN and CDR2 FVKESK.

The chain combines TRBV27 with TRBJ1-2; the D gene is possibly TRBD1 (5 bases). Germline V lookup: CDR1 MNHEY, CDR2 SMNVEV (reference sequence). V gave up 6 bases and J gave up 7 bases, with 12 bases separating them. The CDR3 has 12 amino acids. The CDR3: CASRPYGAGYTF. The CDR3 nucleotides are TGTGCCAGCAGACCCTATGGGGCTGGCTACACCTTC.